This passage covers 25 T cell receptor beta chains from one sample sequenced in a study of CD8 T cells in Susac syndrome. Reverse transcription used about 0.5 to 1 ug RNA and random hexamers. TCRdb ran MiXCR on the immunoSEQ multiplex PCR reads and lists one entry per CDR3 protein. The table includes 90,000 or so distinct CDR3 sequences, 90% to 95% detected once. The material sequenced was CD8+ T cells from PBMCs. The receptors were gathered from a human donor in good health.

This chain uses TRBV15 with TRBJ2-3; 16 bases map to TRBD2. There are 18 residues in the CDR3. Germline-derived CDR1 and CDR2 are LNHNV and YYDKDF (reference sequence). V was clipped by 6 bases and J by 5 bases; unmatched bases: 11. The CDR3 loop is CATSPPGLAGGQGDTQYF. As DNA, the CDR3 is TGTGCCACCAGTCCACCGGGACTAGCGGGGGGGCAAGGAGATACGCAGTATTTT.

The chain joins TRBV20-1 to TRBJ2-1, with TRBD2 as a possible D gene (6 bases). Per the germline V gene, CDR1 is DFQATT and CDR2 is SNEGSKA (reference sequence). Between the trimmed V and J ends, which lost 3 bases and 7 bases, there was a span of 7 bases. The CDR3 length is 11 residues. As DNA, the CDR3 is TGCAGTGCTAGGGAGGGTAATGAGCAGTTCTTC. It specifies CSAREGNEQFF.

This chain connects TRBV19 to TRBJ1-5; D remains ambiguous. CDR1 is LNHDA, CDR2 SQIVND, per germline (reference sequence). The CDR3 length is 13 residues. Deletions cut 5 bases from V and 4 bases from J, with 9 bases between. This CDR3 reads CASSATANQPQHF. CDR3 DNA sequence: TGTGCCAGTAGTGCTACAGCTAATCAGCCCCAGCATTTT.

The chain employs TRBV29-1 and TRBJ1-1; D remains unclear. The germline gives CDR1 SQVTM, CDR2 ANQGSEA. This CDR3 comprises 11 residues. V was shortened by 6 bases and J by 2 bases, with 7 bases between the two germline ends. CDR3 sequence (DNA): TGCAGCGTAATAGGCAACACTGAAGCTTTCTTT. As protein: CSVIGNTEAFF. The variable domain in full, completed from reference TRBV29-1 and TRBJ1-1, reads SAVISQKPSRDICQRGTSLTIQCQVDSQVTMMFWYRQQPGQSLTLIATANQGSEATYESGFVIDKFPISRPNLTFSTLTVSNMSPEDSSIYLCSVIGNTEAFFGQGTRLTVV.

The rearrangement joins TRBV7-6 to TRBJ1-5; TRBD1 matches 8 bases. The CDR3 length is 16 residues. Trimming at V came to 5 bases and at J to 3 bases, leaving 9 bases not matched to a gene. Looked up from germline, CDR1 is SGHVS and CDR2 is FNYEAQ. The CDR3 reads CASSPGAGGFNQPQHF. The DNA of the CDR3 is TGTGCCAGCAGCCCCGGAGCAGGGGGCTTCAATCAGCCCCAGCATTTT.

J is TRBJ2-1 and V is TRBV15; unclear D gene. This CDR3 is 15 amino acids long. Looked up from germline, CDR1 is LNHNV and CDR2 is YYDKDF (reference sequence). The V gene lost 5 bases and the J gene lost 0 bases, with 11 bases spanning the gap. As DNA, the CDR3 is TGTGCCACCAGCGTCGGATCAAGCTCCTACAATGAGCAGTTCTTC. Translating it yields CATSVGSSSYNEQFF.

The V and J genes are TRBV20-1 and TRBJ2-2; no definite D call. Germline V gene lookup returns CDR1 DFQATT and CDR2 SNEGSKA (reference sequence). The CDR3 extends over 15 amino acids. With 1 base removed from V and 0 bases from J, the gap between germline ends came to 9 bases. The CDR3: CSARARTANTGELFF. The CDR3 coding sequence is TGCAGTGCTAGAGCTCGGACGGCGAACACCGGGGAGCTGTTTTTT.

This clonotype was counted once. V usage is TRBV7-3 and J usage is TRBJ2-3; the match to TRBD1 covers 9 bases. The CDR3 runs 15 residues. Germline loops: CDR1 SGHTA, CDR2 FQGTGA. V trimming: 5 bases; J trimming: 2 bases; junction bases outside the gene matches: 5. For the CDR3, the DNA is TGTGCCAGCAGCACTACAGGGGGCCTCACAGATACGCAGTATTTT. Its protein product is CASSTTGGLTDTQYF.

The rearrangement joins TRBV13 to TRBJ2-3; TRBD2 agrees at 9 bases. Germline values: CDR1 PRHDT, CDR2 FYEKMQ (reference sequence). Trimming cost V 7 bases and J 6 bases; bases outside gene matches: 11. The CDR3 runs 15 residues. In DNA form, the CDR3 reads TGTGCCAGCAACGAGCGGGGGGTCCGCGGGGATACGCAGTATTTT. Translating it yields CASNERGVRGDTQYF.

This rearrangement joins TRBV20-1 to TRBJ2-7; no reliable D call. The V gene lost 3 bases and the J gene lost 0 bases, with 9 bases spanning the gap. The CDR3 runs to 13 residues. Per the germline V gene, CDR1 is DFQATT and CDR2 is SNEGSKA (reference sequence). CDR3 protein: CSASPENSYEQYF. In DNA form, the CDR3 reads TGCAGTGCTAGTCCCGAAAACTCCTACGAGCAGTACTTC.

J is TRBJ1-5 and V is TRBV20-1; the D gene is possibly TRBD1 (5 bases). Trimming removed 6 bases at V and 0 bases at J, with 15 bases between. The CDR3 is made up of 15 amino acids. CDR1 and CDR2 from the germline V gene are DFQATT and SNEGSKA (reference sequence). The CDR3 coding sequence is TGCAGTGCGCCTGCCCTCCAGGGTAGCAATCAGCCCCAGCATTTT. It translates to CSAPALQGSNQPQHF.

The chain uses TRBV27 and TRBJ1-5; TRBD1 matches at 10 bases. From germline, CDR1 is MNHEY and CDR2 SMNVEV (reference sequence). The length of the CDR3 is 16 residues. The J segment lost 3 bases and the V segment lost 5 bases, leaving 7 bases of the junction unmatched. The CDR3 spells CASSARGQGFNQPQHF. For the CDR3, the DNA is TGTGCCAGCAGTGCCCGGGGACAGGGGTTCAATCAGCCCCAGCATTTT.

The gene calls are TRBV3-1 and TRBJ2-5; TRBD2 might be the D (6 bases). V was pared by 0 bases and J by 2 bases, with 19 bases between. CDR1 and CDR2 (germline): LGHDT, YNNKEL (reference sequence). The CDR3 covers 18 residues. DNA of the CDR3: TGTGCCAGCAGCCAAGAGGAACTAGCCCTTCCCTTACAAGAGACCCAGTACTTC. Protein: CASSQEELALPLQETQYF.

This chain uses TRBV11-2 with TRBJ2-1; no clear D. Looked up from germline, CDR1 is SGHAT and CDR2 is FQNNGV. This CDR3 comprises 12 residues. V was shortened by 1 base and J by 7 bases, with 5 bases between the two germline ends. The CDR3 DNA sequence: TGTGCCAGCAGCTTAGTGACGAATGAGCAGTTCTTC. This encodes CASSLVTNEQFF.

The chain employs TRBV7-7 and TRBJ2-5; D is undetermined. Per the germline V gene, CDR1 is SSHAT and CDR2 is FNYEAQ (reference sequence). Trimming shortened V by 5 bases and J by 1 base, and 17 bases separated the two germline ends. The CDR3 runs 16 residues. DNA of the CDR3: TGTGCCAGCAGCCCGAGACAACTACAGTTCCAAGAGACCCAGTACTTC. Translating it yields CASSPRQLQFQETQYF.

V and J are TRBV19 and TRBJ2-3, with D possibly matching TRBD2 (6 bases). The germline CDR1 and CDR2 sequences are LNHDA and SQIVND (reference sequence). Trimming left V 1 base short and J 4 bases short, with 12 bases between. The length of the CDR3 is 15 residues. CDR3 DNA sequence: TGTGCCAGTAGTATAGGGCTAGCGTCCGCAGATACGCAGTATTTT. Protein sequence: CASSIGLASADTQYF.

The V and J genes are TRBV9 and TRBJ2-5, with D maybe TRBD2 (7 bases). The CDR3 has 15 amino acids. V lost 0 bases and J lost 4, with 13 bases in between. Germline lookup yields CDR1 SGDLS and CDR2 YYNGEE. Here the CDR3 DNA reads TGTGCCAGCAGCGTAGGGGGGGGCGTCCCAGAGACCCAGTACTTC. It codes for CASSVGGGVPETQYF.

CDR3 bases: TGTGCCAGCAGCTCCACTTCGGCGGGCCTCGAGGCCGATCCAAACATTCAGTACTTC. It codes for CASSSTSAGLEADPNIQYF. The V call is TRBV7-9, the J call TRBJ2-4, with D perhaps TRBD2 (5 bases). Germline V CDR1 and CDR2: SEHNR, FQNEAQ (reference sequence). V lost 4 bases, J lost 6 bases, and 28 bases lay in between. The CDR3 has 19 amino acids.

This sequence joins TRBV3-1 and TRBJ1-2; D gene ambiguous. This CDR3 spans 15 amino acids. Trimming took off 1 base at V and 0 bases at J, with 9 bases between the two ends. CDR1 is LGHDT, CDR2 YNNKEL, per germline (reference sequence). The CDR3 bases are TGTGCCAGCAGCCAAGCGACCGCGGCTAACTATGGCTACACCTTC. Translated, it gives CASSQATAANYGYTF.

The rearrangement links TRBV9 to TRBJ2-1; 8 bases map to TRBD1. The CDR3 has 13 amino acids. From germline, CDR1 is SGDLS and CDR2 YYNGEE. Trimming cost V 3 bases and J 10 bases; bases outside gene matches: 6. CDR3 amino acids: CASSGGGTGEQFF. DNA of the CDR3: TGTGCCAGCAGCGGGGGCGGGACAGGCGAGCAGTTCTTC. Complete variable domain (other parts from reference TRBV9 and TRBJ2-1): DSGVTQTPKHLITATGQRVTLRCSPRSGDLSVYWYQQSLDQGLQFLIQYYNGEERAKGNILERFSAQQFPDLHSELNLSSLELGDSALYFCASSGGGTGEQFFGPGTRLTVL.

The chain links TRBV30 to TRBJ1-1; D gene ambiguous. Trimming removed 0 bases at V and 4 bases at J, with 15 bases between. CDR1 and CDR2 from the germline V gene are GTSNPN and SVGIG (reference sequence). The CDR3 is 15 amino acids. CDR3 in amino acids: CAWSVGGAAVTEAFF. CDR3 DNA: TGTGCCTGGAGTGTAGGAGGTGCAGCGGTCACTGAAGCTTTCTTT.

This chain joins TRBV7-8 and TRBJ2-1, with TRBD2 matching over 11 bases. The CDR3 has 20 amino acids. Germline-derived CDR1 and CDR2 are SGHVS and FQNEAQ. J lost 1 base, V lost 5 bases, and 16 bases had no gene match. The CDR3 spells CASSQTLAGGPEMSYNEQFF. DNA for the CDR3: TGTGCCAGCAGCCAAACTCTAGCGGGGGGCCCGGAGATGTCCTACAATGAGCAGTTCTTC.

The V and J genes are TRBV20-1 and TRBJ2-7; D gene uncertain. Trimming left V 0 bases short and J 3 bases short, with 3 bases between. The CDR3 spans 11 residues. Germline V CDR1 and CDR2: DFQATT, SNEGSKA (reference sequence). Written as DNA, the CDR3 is TGCAGTGCTAGAGAGGTCTACGAGCAGTACTTC. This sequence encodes CSAREVYEQYF.

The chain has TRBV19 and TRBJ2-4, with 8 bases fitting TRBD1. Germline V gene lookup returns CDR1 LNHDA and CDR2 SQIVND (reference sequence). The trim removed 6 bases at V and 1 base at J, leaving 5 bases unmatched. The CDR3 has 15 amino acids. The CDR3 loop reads CASRAYRGAKNIQYF. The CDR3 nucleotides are TGTGCCAGTAGGGCTTACAGGGGGGCCAAAAACATTCAGTACTTC.

CDR3 region: CASSVGGTNEKLFF. The CDR3 region has the DNA TGTGCCAGCAGCGTAGGGGGCACTAATGAAAAACTGTTTTTT. The rearrangement joins TRBV9 to TRBJ1-4; D is perhaps TRBD1 (5 bases). The ends were cut back, 0 bases at V and 2 bases at J, with 5 bases in the middle. Germline V CDR1 and CDR2: SGDLS, YYNGEE. The CDR3 is made up of 14 amino acids.